A single sample gave rise to the 5 T cell receptor beta chains below, sequenced in a study of blood T cell repertoires in COVID-19. Assay: immunoSEQ multiplex PCR; the TCRdb copy retains only in-frame clones and omits some. The data contain some 46,000 clones, about 80% of them seen just once; the ten biggest clones take up 20% to 25%. The sample taken for sequencing was peripheral blood. These receptors came from a woman aged 60-75 years with acute or convalescent COVID-19.

The rearrangement uses TRBV29-1 and TRBJ2-7; 9 positions agree with TRBD1. This CDR3 has 14 amino acids. Looked up from germline, CDR1 is SQVTM and CDR2 is ANQGSEA. V was clipped by 4 bases and J by 4 bases; unmatched bases: 8. The CDR3 reads CSVAGQGKGYEQYF. The CDR3 nucleotides read TGCAGCGTTGCCGGACAGGGGAAGGGGTACGAGCAGTACTTC.

The gene calls are TRBV4-3 and TRBJ2-7; TRBD2 matches 16 bases. Germline V gene sequence: CDR1 LGHNA, CDR2 YSLEER. This CDR3 comprises 19 residues. Germline trimming cut 0 bases from V and 0 bases from J; bases unmatched to any gene: 5. The DNA for the CDR3 is TGCGCCAGCAGCCAAGATGCGGGACTAGCGGGGGGGAGCTCCTACGAGCAGTACTTC. It translates to CASSQDAGLAGGSSYEQYF.

The CDR3 here is CASRIDRATEAFF. The CDR3 region has the DNA TGTGCCAGCAGGATAGACAGGGCCACTGAAGCTTTCTTT. The V and J genes are TRBV2 and TRBJ1-1, with TRBD1 identical over 7 bases. The CDR3 covers 13 residues. Germline V lookup: CDR1 SNHLY, CDR2 FYNNEI. J gave up 4 bases and V 6 bases, and 5 bases lay outside the gene matches.

The CDR3: CASSLGQAIYEQYF. The CDR3 DNA reads as TGTGCCAGCAGCTTGGGACAGGCGATCTACGAGCAGTACTTC. The chain is built from TRBV5-8 and TRBJ2-7, with D perhaps matching TRBD1 (6 bases). The V gene's germline CDR1 is SGHTS and CDR2 YDEGEE. The CDR3 consists of 14 residues. Trimming removed 0 bases at V and 3 bases at J, with 10 bases between.

This clone has more than one count but fewer than ten. The rearrangement uses TRBV4-3 and TRBJ1-2, with D hard to call. The V end lost 0 bases, the J end lost 2 bases, and 13 bases lay between the germline ends. CDR3 length equals 16 residues. Germline V gene data show CDR1 as LGHNA and CDR2 as YSLEER. CDR3 in amino acids: CASSQDWGGVNYGYTF. CDR3 nucleotide sequence: TGCGCCAGCAGCCAAGACTGGGGAGGAGTAAACTATGGCTACACCTTC.